This T cell receptor (beta chain) was observed in a study of blood T cells in healthy people across ages. Study-wide results and limits: Getting older went along with TCR beta diversity per million T cells dropping roughly linearly. Samples with more naive T cells showed higher observed beta diversity.

Through a sample-barcoded 5' primer and a J-beta primer mix, a second PCR was run for roughly 7 to 11 cycles. TCRdb re-derived calls from the 5' RACE reads in MiXCR, one entry per CDR3 protein. Found here are fewer than 1 million distinct CDR3 sequences, 40% to 50% of them singletons; the top ten hold around 21%. Remarks on this clonotype: Antigen unknown.

No fewer than 5 micrograms of total RNA were isolated from every sample. Germline V gene data show CDR1 as SGHRS and CDR2 as YFSETQ. The V and J ends lost 4 bases and 0 bases respectively, with 10 bases between them. This CDR3 has 15 residues. The sequenced sample was blood. The source of this sequence is a man aged 55 to 70 in good health. V gene TRBV5-1 combines with J gene TRBJ2-2, with D perhaps matching TRBD2 (5 bases). CDR3: CASSVDSPNTGELFF. In DNA form, the CDR3 reads TGCGCCAGCAGCGTGGACTCACCGAACACCGGGGAGCTGTTTTTT.